The clone carrying this TCR beta chain was seen a single time. The antigen is undetermined. This may be a read error, as it is one base from a much larger clone. This sample is part of a study of blood T cells in healthy people across ages. Through a sample-barcoded 5' primer and a J-beta primer mix, a second PCR was run for about 6 to 11 cycles. Through a template-switch adaptor with 12 random nucleotides, each cDNA molecule received a tag. TCRdb analysed the 5' RACE reads with MiXCR anew, one entry per CDR3 protein. Of some 790,000 distinct CDR3 sequences detected, about 30% appear once; the ten largest clones hold approximately 15%. Study-level results: Per million T cells, the diversity of TCR beta decreased roughly linearly as age advanced.

With V trimmed by 8 bases and J by 10 bases, 11 bases remained unmatched. The CDR3 runs 13 residues. CDR1 and CDR2 (germline): WSHSY, SAAADI. Peripheral blood samples of 9 to 10 milliliters were drawn from each donor. The receptor was derived from a woman of 80 years or more in good health. This chain links TRBV10-2 with TRBJ1-2, with 9 bases that match TRBD1. The source material was blood. CDR3 protein: CASGGQGFLDYTF. CDR3 nucleotide sequence: TGCGCCAGCGGGGGACAGGGTTTTCTCGACTACACCTTC.